This is a list of T cell receptor beta chains from one sample in a study of cytomegalovirus exposure and HLA in healthy donors. Repertoires were generated with immunoSEQ multiplex PCR, while TCRdb's copy carries only in-frame clones and drops some. The sample comprises over 100,000 clones, nearly 80% of which are singletons, and roughly 6.2% rests with the top ten. Material for sequencing was PBMCs. These receptors originate from a man aged 60 to 75 in good health and CMV-seropositive. The CDR3 runs from the conserved cysteine through the conserved F or W. A D gene is named only where the DNA matches it firmly. Size tells how often a clone was seen (once, few, many) or the class of an expanded clone, and some rows leave it out.

TRBV11-1	TRBJ2-5	.	TRBD2	CASTTSGDSETQYF	TGTGCCAGCACGACTAGCGGGGATTCAGAGACCCAGTACTTC
TRBV7-9	TRBJ2-7	.	TRBD2	CASSLGERWASGDYEQYF	TGTGCCAGCAGCTTAGGCGAACGGTGGGCTAGCGGGGACTACGAGCAGTACTTC
TRBV4-3	TRBJ1-6	.	TRBD1	CASSPGQGRMNSPLHF	TGCGCCAGCAGCCCGGGACAGGGGAGGATGAATTCACCCCTCCACTTT
TRBV13	TRBJ1-1	.	.	CASSFLVQGNTEAFF	TGTGCCAGCAGCTTTCTCGTACAGGGGAACACTGAAGCTTTCTTT
TRBV9	TRBJ2-2	.	.	CASSPNRGYTGELFF	TGTGCCAGCAGCCCCAATAGGGGGTACACCGGGGAGCTGTTTTTT
TRBV2	TRBJ2-4	once	TRBD2	CASRGGGDIQYF	TGTGCCAGCAGGGGCGGGGGGGACATTCAGTACTTC
TRBV15	TRBJ2-3	.	TRBD2	CATSRDSGGADTQYF	TGTGCCACCAGCAGAGATAGCGGGGGGGCAGATACGCAGTATTTT
TRBV7-7	TRBJ2-7	.	TRBD1	CASSLGQGSTYEQYF	TGTGCCAGCAGCTTAGGACAGGGGAGCACCTACGAGCAGTACTTC
TRBV4-3	TRBJ2-5	.	TRBD2	CASSQDMPSGGAWTQYF	TGCGCCAGCAGCCAAGATATGCCTAGCGGGGGGGCCTGGACCCAGTACTTC
TRBV2	TRBJ1-5	.	TRBD1	CASSEGQGNQPQHF	TGTGCCAGCAGTGAGGGACAGGGGAATCAGCCCCAGCATTTT
TRBV5-1	TRBJ1-2	.	TRBD1	CASRQGEANYGYTF	TGCGCCAGCAGGCAGGGGGAAGCTAACTATGGCTACACCTTC
TRBV5-4	TRBJ2-5	.	.	CASSLGQEETQYF	TGTGCCAGCAGCTTGGGACAGGAAGAGACCCAGTACTTC
TRBV6-1	TRBJ1-5	.	.	CASSDRGNQPQHF	TGTGCCAGCAGTGATAGAGGGAATCAGCCCCAGCATTTT
TRBV9	TRBJ2-1	.	.	CASSPRVALMGEQFF	TGTGCCAGCAGCCCCCGGGTGGCCCTAATGGGTGAGCAGTTCTTC
TRBV4-2	TRBJ1-1	.	.	CASSQVTGSHTEAFF	TGTGCCAGCAGCCAAGTTACAGGATCGCACACTGAAGCTTTCTTT
TRBV2	TRBJ2-3	once	.	CANERGGAGDTQYF	TGTGCCAACGAGAGGGGGGGCGCGGGAGATACGCAGTATTTT
TRBV19	TRBJ2-7	few	.	CASSIGGPPWGHSYEQYF	TGTGCCAGTAGTATAGGGGGGCCGCCGTGGGGCCACTCCTACGAGCAGTACTTC
TRBV11-3	TRBJ2-1	.	TRBD1	CASSLRGQGNEQFF	TGTGCCAGCAGCTTACGTGGACAGGGCAATGAGCAGTTCTTC
TRBV29-1	TRBJ2-7	.	TRBD1	CSVEAADRGHEQYF	TGCAGCGTTGAAGCCGCCGACAGGGGCCACGAGCAGTACTTC
TRBV4-1	TRBJ2-3	few	TRBD2	CASSQVVSGGKDTQYF	TGCGCCAGCAGCCAAGTGGTTAGCGGGGGGAAAGATACGCAGTATTTT
TRBV5-1	TRBJ2-5	few	TRBD2	CASSLGLADGETQYF	TGCGCCAGCAGCTTGGGACTAGCGGACGGGGAGACCCAGTACTTC
TRBV5-1	TRBJ2-5	.	TRBD2	CASSSGLAGAQETQYF	TGCGCCAGCAGCTCCGGACTAGCGGGGGCCCAAGAGACCCAGTACTTC
TRBV6-1	TRBJ1-2	.	TRBD1	CASSEADRGTYGYTF	TGTGCCAGCAGTGAAGCCGACAGGGGGACCTATGGCTACACCTTC
TRBV4-2	TRBJ2-2	.	TRBD1	CASQGAITGELFF	TGTGCCAGCCAGGGGGCAATCACCGGGGAGCTGTTTTTT
TRBV19	TRBJ1-5	.	TRBD1	CASRGTGGEQPQHF	TGTGCCAGTAGGGGGACAGGGGGCGAACAGCCCCAGCATTTT
TRBV11-2	TRBJ1-1	.	TRBD1	CASSFRSTGITEAFF	TGTGCCAGCAGCTTCAGGTCGACAGGGATTACTGAAGCTTTCTTT
TRBV6-5	TRBJ1-5	.	TRBD1	CASSSGQGNQPQHF	TGTGCCAGCAGTTCAGGACAGGGGAATCAGCCCCAGCATTTT
TRBV7-9	TRBJ1-2	.	.	CASSSNPTANYGYTF	TGTGCCAGCAGCTCAAACCCTACAGCTAACTATGGCTACACCTTC
TRBV19	TRBJ1-1	.	.	CASRGAAERDTEAFF	TGTGCCAGTAGGGGCGCCGCAGAACGAGACACTGAAGCTTTCTTT
TRBV30	TRBJ2-7	.	TRBD1	CAWSVPGRQGSLDEQYF	TGTGCCTGGAGTGTACCAGGGAGACAGGGGTCATTAGACGAGCAGTACTTC
TRBV5-1	TRBJ2-1	.	.	CASSLDSSYNEQFF	TGCGCCAGCAGCTTAGACAGCTCCTACAATGAGCAGTTCTTC
TRBV9	TRBJ1-2	.	.	CASSGRRTQGMGFLDGYTF	TGTGCCAGCAGCGGACGTCGGACGCAGGGAATGGGATTCTTGGATGGCTACACCTTC
TRBV7-2	TRBJ2-7	.	.	CASTLDGATTYEQYF	TGTGCCAGCACCCTCGATGGGGCCACGACCTACGAGCAGTACTTC
TRBV30	TRBJ1-5	.	.	CAWSGPDPGSNQPQHF	TGTGCCTGGAGTGGGCCCGACCCGGGGAGCAATCAGCCCCAGCATTTT
TRBV5-8	TRBJ2-1	.	.	CASSLVGLSREQFF	TGTGCCAGCAGCTTGGTGGGACTTTCACGCGAGCAGTTCTTC
TRBV5-1	TRBJ2-5	once	TRBD2	CASSSGGTSGGQETQYF	TGCGCCAGCAGCTCAGGAGGGACTAGCGGGGGGCAAGAGACCCAGTACTTC
TRBV4-1	TRBJ1-2	.	.	CASSQDVNRANYGYTF	TGCGCCAGCAGCCAAGATGTTAACAGGGCTAACTATGGCTACACCTTC
TRBV5-1	TRBJ1-6	.	.	CASRTDNSNSPLHF	TGCGCCAGCAGAACGGACAACTCTAATTCACCCCTCCACTTT
TRBV11-2	TRBJ2-1	.	TRBD2	CASSLSGGEYNEQFF	TGTGCCAGCAGCTTAAGCGGGGGGGAATACAATGAGCAGTTCTTC
TRBV11-3	TRBJ2-7	.	.	CASSLNRAYEQYF	TGTGCCAGCAGCTTAAACAGGGCCTACGAGCAGTACTTC
TRBV19	TRBJ2-7	.	TRBD1	CASTTPGQGVTEQYF	TGTGCCAGTACCACACCGGGACAGGGGGTGACTGAGCAGTACTTC
TRBV5-1	TRBJ2-1	.	TRBD2	CASTPGGGDYNEQFF	TGCGCCAGCACCCCCGGCGGGGGGGACTACAATGAGCAGTTCTTC
TRBV11-2	TRBJ1-2	once	TRBD1	CASSLGWSGGGYGYTF	TGTGCCAGCAGCTTAGGATGGTCAGGGGGCGGCTATGGCTACACCTTC